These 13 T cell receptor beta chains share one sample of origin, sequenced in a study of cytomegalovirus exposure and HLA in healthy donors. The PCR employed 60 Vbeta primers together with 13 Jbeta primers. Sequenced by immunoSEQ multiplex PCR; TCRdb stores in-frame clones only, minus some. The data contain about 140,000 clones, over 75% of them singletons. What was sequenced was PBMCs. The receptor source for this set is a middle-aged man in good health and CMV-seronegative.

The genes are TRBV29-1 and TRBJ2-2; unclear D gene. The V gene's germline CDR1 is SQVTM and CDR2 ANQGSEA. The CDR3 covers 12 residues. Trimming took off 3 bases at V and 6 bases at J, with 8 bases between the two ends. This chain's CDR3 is CSVESLPGELFF. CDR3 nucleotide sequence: TGCAGCGTTGAGTCGCTACCCGGGGAGCTGTTTTTT.

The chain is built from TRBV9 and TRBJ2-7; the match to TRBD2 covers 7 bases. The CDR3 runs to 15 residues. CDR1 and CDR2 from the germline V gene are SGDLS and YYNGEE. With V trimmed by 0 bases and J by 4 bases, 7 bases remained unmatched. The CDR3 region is CASSVDAGLGYEQYF. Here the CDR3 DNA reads TGTGCCAGCAGCGTAGATGCAGGACTAGGGTACGAGCAGTACTTC.

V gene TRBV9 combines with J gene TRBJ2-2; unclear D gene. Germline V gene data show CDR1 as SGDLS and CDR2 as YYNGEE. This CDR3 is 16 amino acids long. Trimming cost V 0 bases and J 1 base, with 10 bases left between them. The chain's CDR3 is CASSVDSSGNTGELFF. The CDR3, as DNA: TGTGCCAGCAGCGTAGATTCCTCCGGGAACACCGGGGAGCTGTTTTTT.

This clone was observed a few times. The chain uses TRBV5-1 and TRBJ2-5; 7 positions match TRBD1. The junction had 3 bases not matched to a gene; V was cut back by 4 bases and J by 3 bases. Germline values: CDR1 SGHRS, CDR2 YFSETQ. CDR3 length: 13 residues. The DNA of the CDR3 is TGCGCCAGCAGCACCGGGACAGAAGAGACCCAGTACTTC. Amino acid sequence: CASSTGTEETQYF.

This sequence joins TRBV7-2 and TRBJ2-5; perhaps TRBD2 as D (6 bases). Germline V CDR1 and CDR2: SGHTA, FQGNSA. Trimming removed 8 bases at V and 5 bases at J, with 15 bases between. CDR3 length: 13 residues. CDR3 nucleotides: TGTGCCAGCTCTAACCGGGGGTCGGAGACCCAGTACTTC. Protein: CASSNRGSETQYF.

The CDR3 spells CAGGPKGADTQYF. The CDR3 nucleotides are TGTGCGGGAGGGCCCAAGGGGGCAGATACGCAGTATTTT. The chain uses TRBV30 and TRBJ2-3, with D tentatively TRBD2 (7 bases). This CDR3 has 13 amino acids. CDR1 is GTSNPN and CDR2 is SVGIG in the germline V gene (reference sequence).

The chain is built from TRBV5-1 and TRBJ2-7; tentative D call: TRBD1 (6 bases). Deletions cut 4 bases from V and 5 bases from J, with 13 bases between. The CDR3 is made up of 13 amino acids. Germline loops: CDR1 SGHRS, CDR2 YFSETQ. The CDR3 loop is CASSLDSTDEQYF. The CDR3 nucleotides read TGCGCCAGCAGCCTGGACAGTACAGACGAGCAGTACTTC.

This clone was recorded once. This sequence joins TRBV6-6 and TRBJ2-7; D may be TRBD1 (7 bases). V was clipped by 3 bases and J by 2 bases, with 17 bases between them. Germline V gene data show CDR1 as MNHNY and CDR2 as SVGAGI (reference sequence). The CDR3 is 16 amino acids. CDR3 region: CASSYDQAGGTYEQYF. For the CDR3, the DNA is TGTGCCAGCAGTTATGATCAGGCAGGGGGGACCTACGAGCAGTACTTC.

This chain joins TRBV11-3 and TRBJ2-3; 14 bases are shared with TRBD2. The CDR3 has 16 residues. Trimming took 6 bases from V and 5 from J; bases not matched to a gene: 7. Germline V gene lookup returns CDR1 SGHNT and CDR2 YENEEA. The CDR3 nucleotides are TGTGCCAGCAGTCTGGGGACTAGCGGGGGACAAGATACGCAGTATTTT. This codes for CASSLGTSGGQDTQYF.

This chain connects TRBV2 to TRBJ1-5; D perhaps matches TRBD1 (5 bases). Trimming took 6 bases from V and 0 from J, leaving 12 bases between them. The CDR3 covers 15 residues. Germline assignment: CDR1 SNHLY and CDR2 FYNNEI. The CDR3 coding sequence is TGTGCCAGCAGCTGGGGGGGGGATAGCAATCAGCCCCAGCATTTT. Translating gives CASSWGGDSNQPQHF.

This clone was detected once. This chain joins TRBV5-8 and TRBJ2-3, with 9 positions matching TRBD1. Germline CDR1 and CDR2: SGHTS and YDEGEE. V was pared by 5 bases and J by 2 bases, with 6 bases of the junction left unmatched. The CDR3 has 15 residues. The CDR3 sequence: CASRWGQGNTDTQYF. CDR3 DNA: TGTGCCAGCAGATGGGGACAGGGAAACACAGATACGCAGTATTTT.

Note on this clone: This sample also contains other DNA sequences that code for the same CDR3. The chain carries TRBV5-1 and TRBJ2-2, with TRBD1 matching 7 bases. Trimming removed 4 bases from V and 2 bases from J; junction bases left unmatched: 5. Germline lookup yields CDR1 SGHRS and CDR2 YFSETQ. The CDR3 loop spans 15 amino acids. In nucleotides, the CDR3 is TGCGCCAGCAGCCCCGGGACAGTAAACACCGGGGAGCTGTTTTTT. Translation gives CASSPGTVNTGELFF.

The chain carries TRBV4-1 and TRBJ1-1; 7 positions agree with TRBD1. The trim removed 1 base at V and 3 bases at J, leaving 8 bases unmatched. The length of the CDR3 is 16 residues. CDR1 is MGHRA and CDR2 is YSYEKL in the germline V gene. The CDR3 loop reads CASSQGQGYADTEAFF. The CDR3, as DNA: TGCGCCAGCAGCCAAGGACAGGGTTATGCGGACACTGAAGCTTTCTTT.